The 4 T cell receptor beta chains listed next were all sequenced from one sample in a study of blood T cell repertoires in COVID-19. Assay: immunoSEQ multiplex PCR; the TCRdb copy retains only in-frame clones and omits some. Here the sample spans approximately 670,000 clones, 90% being singletons. Source material: peripheral blood. The receptor set was obtained from a woman between 18 and 29 years old with acute or convalescent COVID-19.

The chain has TRBV5-4 and TRBJ1-3, with D unresolved. The CDR3 totals 16 residues. V was cut by 0 bases and J by 1 base, with 11 bases left in between. Germline lookup yields CDR1 SGHNT and CDR2 YYREEE (reference sequence). As DNA, the CDR3 is TGTGCCAGCAGCTTGGCCGGCAGGTTATCTGGAAACACCATATATTTT. Protein product: CASSLAGRLSGNTIYF. Looking up the rest from reference TRBV5-4 and TRBJ1-3 gives the full variable domain: ETGVTQSPTHLIKTRGQQVTLRCSSQSGHNTVSWYQQALGQGPQFIFQYYREEENGRGNFPPRFSGLQFPNYSSELNVNALELDDSALYLCASSLAGRLSGNTIYFGEGSWLTVV.

The chain employs TRBV3-1 (or the pseudogene TRBV3-2) and TRBJ1-2; possibly TRBD1 for D (5 bases). V dropped 4 bases and J dropped 4 bases, with 13 bases sitting between them. CDR3 length: 14 residues. Germline CDR1 reads LGHDT; CDR2 reads YNNKEL (reference sequence). The CDR3 region is CASSLRQNPYGYTF. The DNA for the CDR3 is TGTGCCAGCAGCCTGCGACAGAATCCCTATGGCTACACCTTC.

The genes are TRBV5-4 and TRBJ2-7, with D unclear. The CDR3 has 13 amino acids. Looked up from germline, CDR1 is SGHNT and CDR2 is YYREEE (reference sequence). Trimming pared 2 bases from V and 5 bases from J, leaving 11 bases between. The CDR3 sequence: CASSFSPGNEQYF. The CDR3, as DNA: TGTGCCAGCAGCTTTTCCCCGGGTAACGAGCAGTACTTC.

This sequence joins TRBV29-1 and TRBJ2-3; tentative D call: TRBD2 (6 bases). Germline loops: CDR1 SQVTM, CDR2 ANQGSEA. Trimming took off 3 bases at V and 0 bases at J, with 10 bases between the two ends. The CDR3 spans 14 residues. This CDR3 reads CSVESAGSTDTQYF. The CDR3 DNA reads TGCAGCGTTGAGAGTGCGGGGAGCACAGATACGCAGTATTTT.